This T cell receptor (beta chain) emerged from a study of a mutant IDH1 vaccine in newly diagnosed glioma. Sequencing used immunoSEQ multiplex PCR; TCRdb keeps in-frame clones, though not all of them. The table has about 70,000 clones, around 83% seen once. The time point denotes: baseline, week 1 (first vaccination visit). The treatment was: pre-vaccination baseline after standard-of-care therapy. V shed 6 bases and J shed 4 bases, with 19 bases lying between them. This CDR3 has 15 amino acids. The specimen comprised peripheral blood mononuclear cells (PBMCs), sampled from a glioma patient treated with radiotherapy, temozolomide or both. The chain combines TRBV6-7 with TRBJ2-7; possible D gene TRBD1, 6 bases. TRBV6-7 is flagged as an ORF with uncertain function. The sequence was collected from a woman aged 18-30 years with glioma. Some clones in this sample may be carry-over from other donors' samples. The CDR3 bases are TGTGCCAGCAGATGTCAGGGGATCCATTCTTACGAGCAGTACTTC. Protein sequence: CASRCQGIHSYEQYF.